This TCR beta chain was recorded in a study of blood T cells in healthy people across ages (dated by TCRdb to about 2015). Study-wide context: In model experiments, template switching captured about one uniquely barcoded TCR beta cDNA molecule for every two T cells. Using deep sequencing normalized with unique cDNA molecular identifiers, the study measured how TCR beta repertoire diversity changes with age. The donors were split into four age groups: young (average around 17 years), middle-aged (39), aged (62) and long-lived (roughly 88). Donors of different ages were randomly distributed across sequencing lanes to avoid experimental bias. The study analyzed two additional independent replicas of 1 million unique cDNA reads from the same blood draw for two donors, one aged 18 to 30 and one aged 80 or older. General findings and caveats noted by the study authors: Observed TCR beta diversity per million T cells fell roughly linearly with age, and a significant reduction was already apparent by age around 39. Observed TCR beta diversity correlated strongly with the percentage of naive T cells measured by flow cytometry. Compared with the aged group, the long-lived group had more naive CD4+ T cells, fewer expanded clones and increased TCR diversity, suggesting age selection. Total diversity estimates from one million sequenced T cells were considered lower bounds and underestimates. Because the CMV infection status of the donors was unknown, age-related changes in expanded clonotypes may potentially have been confounded. Bulk unsorted PBMC profiling prevented conclusive comparison of naive and antigen-experienced compartments.

Library preparation used 5' RACE. Sequencing took place on an Illumina HiSeq 2500. The second PCR ran for roughly 7 to 11 cycles and used a J-beta primer mix along with a sample-barcoded 5' primer. A unique molecular identifier was introduced onto each TCR beta cDNA molecule by a template-switch 5' adaptor carrying 12 random nucleotides. Each sample yielded at least 3 million CDR3-containing paired-end reads. The Mint cDNA synthesis kit, primed by a TRBC-specific oligonucleotide, was used to synthesize first-strand cDNA from all RNA. Following uracil-DNA glycosylase treatment, a first 18-cycle PCR with universal primers M1SS and BC2_uni_R was performed on all cDNA. Concerning the study's data processing: Normalization of each sample was performed by random selection of 1 million high-quality reads, each carrying a distinct molecular identifier. Reads sharing molecular identifiers were discarded rather than binned into consensus sequences. MiTCR, set to a Q25 quality threshold and the strictest error-elimination algorithm, was used for CDR3 identification, clonotype clustering and error correction. Lower-bound total TCR beta diversity was estimated with a nonparametric unseen species model using Euler transformation. TCRdb reprocessed the public reads (quality trimming at Q25 with fastp, clone calling with MiXCR) and kept in-frame beta chains. Each entry merges the rows of one CDR3 protein and shows their most common DNA and genes. TCRdb's processing, not the authors', yielded these V and J calls. Recorded for this sample are more than 1.4 million distinct CDR3 sequences; roughly 40% of them occurred a single time. Together, the top ten hold roughly 8.2% of the sample.

CDR1 is given as SGHRS and CDR2 as YFSETQ, both from the germline V gene. The CDR3 numbers 12 residues from cysteine through phenylalanine. The kept DNA is CDR3 alone, 36 bases in frame from the first base. V has 3 bases trimmed and J has 8 bases trimmed; junction bases matching no gene number 4. As to this clonotype: Its antigen has not been determined. No base quality information exists; no much larger clone differs at one position.

Systemically healthy Caucasian individuals from Russia, over 30 in total and aged about 6 to 100 years, were included as donors. Approximately 9 milliliters of peripheral blood were collected from each donor into EDTA-treated Vacutainer tubes. Ficoll-Paque density-gradient centrifugation was used to isolate PBMCs, with at least 7 million per sample. Total RNA was extracted from PBMCs with Trizol reagent, with at least 6 micrograms obtained per sample. For every donor, an aliquot of PBMCs went through flow cytometry to measure the percentages of naive CD45RAhigh/CD27high T cells. This TCR was recovered from a woman aged 18-30 years in good health. In this chain, TRBV5-1 is recombined with TRBJ1-1; TRBD1 matches 7 bases in the middle. The specimen sequenced was blood. In nucleotide form, the sequence is TGCGCCAGCAGCTATCTACAGGGGGAAGCTTTCTTT. Translated, this is CASSYLQGEAFF.